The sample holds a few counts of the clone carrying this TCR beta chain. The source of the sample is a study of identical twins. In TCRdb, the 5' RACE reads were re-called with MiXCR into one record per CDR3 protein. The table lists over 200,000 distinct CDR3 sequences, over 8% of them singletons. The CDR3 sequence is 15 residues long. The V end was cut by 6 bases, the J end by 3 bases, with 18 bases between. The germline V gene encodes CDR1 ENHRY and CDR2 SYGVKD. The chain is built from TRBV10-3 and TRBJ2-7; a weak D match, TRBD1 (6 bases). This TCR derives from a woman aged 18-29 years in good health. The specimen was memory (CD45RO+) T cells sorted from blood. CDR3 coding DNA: TGTGCCATCAGAGGTTCGGGCGGACAGCGCTACGAGCAGTACTTC. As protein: CAIRGSGGQRYEQYF.